These 30 T cell receptor beta chains originate from one sample sequenced in a study of neurological immune-mediated disorders. TCRdb independently ran MiXCR on the 5' RACE reads; one entry per CDR3 protein. Of roughly 80,000 distinct CDR3 sequences listed, 17% are singletons. The sequenced sample consisted of PBMCs. Receptor source: a woman aged 35 to 49 in good health.

This clonotype was observed at least ten times. DNA for the CDR3: TGTGCCAGCACCCAGAGGGGCCTTGGGGATACGCAGTATTTT. Its translation is CASTQRGLGDTQYF. The chain is built from TRBV6-6 and TRBJ2-3; D tentatively reads TRBD1 or TRBD2 (5 bases each). In germline, CDR1 is MNHNY, CDR2 SVGAGI (reference sequence). The ends were cut back, 7 bases at V and 6 bases at J, with 17 bases in the middle. The CDR3 runs 14 residues.

This clonotype has a count of ten or more. V usage is TRBV7-3 and J usage is TRBJ2-3, with 13 bases lining up with TRBD2. Germline values: CDR1 SGHTA, CDR2 FQGTGA. The CDR3 has 15 amino acids. The V segment lost 5 bases and the J segment 7 bases; nucleotides outside the gene matches: 6. Written as DNA, the CDR3 is TGTGCCAGCAGCCAGGGACTAGCGGGGACCTATACGCAGTATTTT. This sequence encodes CASSQGLAGTYTQYF.

This clonotype was seen ten or more times. This chain uses TRBV5-6 with TRBJ2-1; 8 positions match TRBD2. This CDR3 has 16 residues. CDR1 and CDR2 from the germline V gene are SGHDT and YYEEEE. V lost 1 base and J lost 0; bases outside the gene matches: 3. As DNA, the CDR3 is TGTGCCAGCAGCTTGCGGGAGGGGAGCTCCTACAATGAGCAGTTCTTC. It codes for CASSLREGSSYNEQFF.

This clonotype was recorded many times. The rearrangement joins TRBV6-2 or TRBV6-3 to TRBJ2-5; 10 nucleotides align to TRBD1. With 6 bases clipped from V and 11 bases from J, the junction kept 15 bases outside the gene matches. Germline CDR1 is MNHEY and CDR2 is SVGEGT. The CDR3 contains 15 residues. The DNA of the CDR3 is TGTGCCAGCAGCCAATCCGGGACAGGGGCCACCAGTCAGTACTTC. It yields the protein CASSQSGTGATSQYF.

This clonotype has a count of ten or more. The rearrangement joins TRBV29-1 to TRBJ2-4; D unclear. This CDR3 spans 15 amino acids. CDR1 SQVTM and CDR2 ANQGSEA come from the germline V gene. V gave up 7 bases and J gave up 0 bases, with 16 bases separating them. CDR3 loop: CSASIGWGAKNIQYF. CDR3 coding DNA: TGCAGCGCCTCAATCGGATGGGGAGCCAAAAACATTCAGTACTTC.

The chain links TRBV28 to TRBJ1-5; 7 nucleotides line up with TRBD1. J gave up 3 bases and V 4 bases, and 3 bases lay outside the gene matches. The V gene's germline CDR1 is MDHEN and CDR2 SYDVKM. The CDR3 is 14 residues long. The CDR3 region is CASSWGQPNQPQHF. DNA of the CDR3: TGTGCCAGCAGTTGGGGACAGCCCAATCAGCCCCAGCATTTT. The full variable domain, in which reference TRBV28 and TRBJ1-5 provide the parts outside the CDR3, is DVKVTQSSRYLVKRTGEKVFLECVQDMDHENMFWYRQDPGLGLRLIYFSYDVKMKEKGDIPEGYSVSREKKERFSLILESASTNQTSMYLCASSWGQPNQPQHFGDGTRLSIL.

This clonotype was picked up many times. The rearrangement joins TRBV5-1 to TRBJ2-2; 7 bases agree with TRBD1. The CDR3 runs to 16 residues. In germline, CDR1 is SGHRS, CDR2 YFSETQ. The trim removed 4 bases at V and 2 bases at J, leaving 8 bases unmatched. This CDR3 is CASSPTGASNTGELFF. CDR3 DNA: TGCGCCAGCAGCCCCACAGGGGCTTCAAACACCGGGGAGCTGTTTTTT.

The chain recombines TRBV5-5 with TRBJ2-7, with D uncertain. The CDR3 consists of 13 residues. V was cut by 0 bases and J by 5 bases, with 9 bases left in between. Germline V gene data show CDR1 as SGHKS and CDR2 as YYEKEE (reference sequence). This chain's CDR3 is CASSLDVRDEQYV. The DNA for the CDR3 is TGTGCCAGCAGCTTGGATGTCCGGGACGAGCAGTACGTC.

Ten or more counts support this clonotype. V usage is TRBV7-2 and J usage is TRBJ2-2; 9 bases line up with TRBD1. Germline loops: CDR1 SGHTA, CDR2 FQGNSA. The V segment lost 2 bases and the J segment 6 bases; nucleotides outside the gene matches: 7. CDR3 size: 16 residues. The CDR3 sequence: CASSLSPTGGSGELFF. The CDR3, as DNA: TGTGCCAGCAGCTTATCCCCAACAGGGGGCTCCGGGGAGCTGTTTTTT. Combining the CDR3 with reference TRBV7-2 and TRBJ2-2 gives the whole variable domain GAGVSQSPSNKVTEKGKDVELRCDPISGHTALYWYRQSLGQGLEFLIYFQGNSAPDKSGLPSDRFSAERTGGSVSTLTIQRTQQEDSAVYLCASSLSPTGGSGELFFGEGSRLTVL.

This clonotype appeared many times. The chain recombines TRBV5-1 with TRBJ2-2, with 9 bases matching TRBD2. J gave up 1 base and V 7 bases, and 5 bases lay outside the gene matches. The CDR3 extends over 15 amino acids. The germline V gene has CDR1 SGHRS and CDR2 YFSETQ. CDR3 in amino acids: CASGGGAMNTGELFF. As DNA, the CDR3 is TGCGCCAGCGGCGGGGGGGCAATGAACACCGGGGAGCTGTTTTTT. Based on the CDR3 plus reference TRBV5-1 and TRBJ2-2, the full variable domain is KAGVTQTPRYLIKTRGQQVTLSCSPISGHRSVSWYQQTPGQGLQFLFEYFSETQRNKGNFPGRFSGRQFSNSRSEMNVSTLELGDSALYLCASGGGAMNTGELFFGEGSRLTVL.

The table lists this clonotype with many counts. The chain couples TRBV5-1 to TRBJ2-2, with 10 bases fitting TRBD1. The CDR3 totals 16 residues. The trim removed 0 bases at V and 3 bases at J, leaving 2 bases unmatched. Per germline, CDR1 SGHRS and CDR2 YFSETQ. CDR3 loop: CASSLAGQGDTGELFF. CDR3 nucleotide sequence: TGCGCCAGCAGCTTGGCCGGACAGGGGGACACCGGGGAGCTGTTTTTT. The full variable domain, its missing parts supplied by reference TRBV5-1 and TRBJ2-2, is KAGVTQTPRYLIKTRGQQVTLSCSPISGHRSVSWYQQTPGQGLQFLFEYFSETQRNKGNFPGRFSGRQFSNSRSEMNVSTLELGDSALYLCASSLAGQGDTGELFFGEGSRLTVL.

This clonotype was recorded at least ten times. The rearrangement links TRBV9 to TRBJ1-2; no reliable D call. The V end lost 1 base, the J end lost 0 bases, and 13 bases lay between the germline ends. The germline V gene encodes CDR1 SGDLS and CDR2 YYNGEE. The CDR3 length is 16 residues. This chain's CDR3 is CASSVNPDGSNYGYTF. CDR3 DNA: TGTGCCAGCAGCGTAAATCCGGACGGTTCTAACTATGGCTACACCTTC.

At least ten counts were recorded for this clonotype. The J gene is TRBJ2-2, the V gene TRBV7-9, with D unresolved. This CDR3 comprises 13 residues. Germline lookup yields CDR1 SEHNR and CDR2 FQNEAQ (reference sequence). V gave up 5 bases and J gave up 7 bases, with 11 bases separating them. CDR3 sequence: CASSPFEGGELFF. CDR3 DNA sequence: TGTGCCAGCAGCCCCTTTGAAGGCGGGGAGCTGTTTTTT. Combining the CDR3 with reference TRBV7-9 and TRBJ2-2 gives the whole variable domain DTGVSQNPRHKITKRGQNVTFRCDPISEHNRLYWYRQTLGQGPEFLTYFQNEAQLEKSRLLSDRFSAERPKGSFSTLEIQRTEQGDSAMYLCASSPFEGGELFFGEGSRLTVL.

This clonotype has just a few counts. DNA of the CDR3: TGCAGTGCCGCTGGGACTAGCGGGGGGTACCAAGAGACCCAGTACTTC. Amino acid sequence: CSAAGTSGGYQETQYF. V usage is TRBV20-1 and J usage is TRBJ2-5, with 15 bases lining up with TRBD2. J was trimmed by 0 bases and V by 6 bases; bases with no gene match: 5. This CDR3 has 16 residues. In germline, CDR1 is DFQATT, CDR2 SNEGSKA (reference sequence).

As to this clonotype: A much larger clone differs by one base, so this may be a read error. The J gene is TRBJ2-3, the V gene TRBV4-1; 10 bases match TRBD2. The CDR3 is 15 amino acids. Per the germline V gene, CDR1 is MGHRA and CDR2 is YSYEKL. Written as DNA, the CDR3 is TGCGCCAACAGCCAAGAAGCGGGGGGGCCAGATACGCAGTATTTT. This gives the protein CANSQEAGGPDTQYF.

This clonotype was counted ten times or more. The V call is TRBV5-1, the J call TRBJ2-2; no firm D call. In germline, CDR1 is SGHRS, CDR2 YFSETQ. The V gene lost 0 bases and the J gene lost 6 bases, with 9 bases spanning the gap. The CDR3 has 14 residues. The CDR3 loop reads CASSLEAFPGELFF. The CDR3 coding sequence is TGCGCCAGCAGCTTGGAAGCATTTCCCGGGGAGCTGTTTTTT.

The chain joins TRBV25-1 to TRBJ2-5, with D possibly TRBD2 on 5 matching bases. Trimming removed 3 bases from V and 0 bases from J, with 5 bases in between. The CDR3 has 13 residues. Germline V lookup: CDR1 MGHDK, CDR2 SYGVNS. The CDR3 DNA sequence: TGTGCCAGCAGTGACGGGAACCAAGAGACCCAGTACTTC. It codes for CASSDGNQETQYF.

This clonotype was counted ten times or more. J is TRBJ1-3 and V is TRBV10-3; D is unclear. Germline CDR1 ENHRY, CDR2 SYGVKD. Trimming removed 5 bases at V and 4 bases at J, with 15 bases between. CDR3 size: 15 residues. The CDR3 coding sequence is TGTGCCATCAGTCCCACGGTCCTAAGGGGAAACACCATATATTTT. Residues: CAISPTVLRGNTIYF.

This clonotype has at least ten counts. The rearrangement joins TRBV7-2 to TRBJ2-5, with D perhaps matching TRBD2 (7 bases). Trimming pared 3 bases from V and 2 bases from J, leaving 13 bases between. Germline assignment: CDR1 SGHTA and CDR2 FQGNSA. There are 15 residues in the CDR3. This CDR3 is CASSLGGGPQETQYF. The CDR3 region has the DNA TGTGCCAGCAGCTTGGGGGGGGGGCCACAAGAGACCCAGTACTTC.

This clonotype has just one count. The V call is TRBV20-1, the J call TRBJ2-1; D is uncertain. Germline CDR1 DFQATT, CDR2 SNEGSKA (reference sequence). CDR3 length: 15 residues. V shed 8 bases and J shed 7 bases, with 24 bases lying between them. The CDR3 DNA follows: TGCAGTTCCCGCTCCCCGACTCCATGGGATAATGAGCAGTTCTTC. This encodes CSSRSPTPWDNEQFF.

This clonotype was observed at least ten times. An end of the junction differs from the germline gene, which may be a read error. The chain joins TRBV12-3 or TRBV12-4 to TRBJ1-2, with D possibly matching TRBD1 (6 bases). This CDR3 comprises 13 residues. The CDR3 nucleotides are TGTGCCAGCAGATTAGATGGGGGGCGCGGCTACACCTTC. Its translation: CASRLDGGRGYTF.

This clonotype was found many times. The chain carries TRBV5-1 and TRBJ1-2; D perhaps matches TRBD1 (5 bases). CDR1 SGHRS and CDR2 YFSETQ come from the germline V gene. The V end lost 0 bases, the J end lost 3 bases, and 9 bases lay between the germline ends. This CDR3 is built from 14 residues. The DNA of the CDR3 is TGCGCCAGCAGCTTGGGGGACGACTACTATGGCTACACCTTC. This codes for CASSLGDDYYGYTF.

The rearrangement links TRBV5-1 to TRBJ2-1, with unresolved D. V was trimmed by 3 bases and J by 10 bases, leaving 17 bases between them. The V gene's germline CDR1 is SGHRS and CDR2 YFSETQ. The CDR3 is 14 residues long. The CDR3 region is CASSSSPGEREQFF. The DNA of the CDR3 is TGCGCCAGCAGCTCCTCGCCAGGTGAGCGAGAGCAGTTCTTC.

The chain joins TRBV20-1 to TRBJ1-1; tentatively, D is TRBD1 (5 bases). Between the trimmed V and J ends, which lost 8 bases and 4 bases, there was a span of 23 bases. The CDR3 covers 15 residues. In germline, CDR1 is DFQATT, CDR2 SNEGSKA (reference sequence). The chain's CDR3 is CSPPPGDPGSTEAFF. The CDR3 DNA follows: TGCAGTCCTCCCCCGGGGGACCCGGGGAGCACTGAAGCTTTCTTT.

This clonotype was observed many times. The chain couples TRBV7-2 to TRBJ2-5, with no clear D. The CDR3 is 15 amino acids. Germline V gives CDR1 SGHTA, CDR2 FQGNSA. V lost 1 base to trimming and J lost 2 bases, with 11 bases between them. CDR3 DNA: TGTGCCAGCAGCTTAGAAAGTATGCGACAAGAGACCCAGTACTTC. Encoded protein: CASSLESMRQETQYF.

This clonotype was detected ten times or more. The rearrangement joins TRBV20-1 to TRBJ2-1; D perhaps matches TRBD2 (5 bases). V lost 7 bases to trimming and J lost 7 bases, with 14 bases between them. Germline CDR1 reads DFQATT; CDR2 reads SNEGSKA (reference sequence). The CDR3 covers 12 residues. CDR3 nucleotides: TGCAGTGAGGGAGACTCCCGTAATGAGCAGTTCTTC. It encodes CSEGDSRNEQFF.

This clonotype was seen at least ten times. The V and J genes are TRBV20-1 and TRBJ2-3, with 13 positions matching TRBD2. The germline CDR1 and CDR2 sequences are DFQATT and SNEGSKA (reference sequence). This CDR3 is 16 amino acids long. With 6 bases clipped from V and 2 bases from J, the junction kept 8 bases outside the gene matches. CDR3 bases: TGCAGTGCCCCAGCCGGGACTAGCGGGATCACAGATACGCAGTATTTT. Its translation is CSAPAGTSGITDTQYF.

This clonotype was counted at least ten times. The chain links TRBV5-1 to TRBJ2-3; D not resolved. Between the trimmed V and J ends, which lost 4 bases and 0 bases, there was a span of 9 bases. The CDR3 runs 14 residues. The V gene's germline CDR1 is SGHRS and CDR2 YFSETQ. The CDR3, as DNA: TGCGCCAGCAGCCCGGAATCTAGCACAGATACGCAGTATTTT. This translates into CASSPESSTDTQYF.

This clonotype appeared many times. The DNA is omitted, as the CDR3 cannot be located on it reliably, and the CDR3 follows TCRdb's listing. The chain recombines TRBV12-3 or TRBV12-4 with TRBJ2-6. The CDR3 adds up to 14 amino acids, both ends counted. The CDR3 loop is CASSSSGGANVLTF.

This clonotype was recorded at least ten times. CDR3 coding DNA: TGTGCCAGCAGCCTTGACAGGGAGGATACGCAGTATTTT. Protein product: CASSLDREDTQYF. The chain links TRBV3-1 to TRBJ2-3; 7 positions match TRBD1. CDR1 is LGHDT, CDR2 YNNKEL, per germline (reference sequence). Trimming cost V 4 bases and J 6 bases; bases outside gene matches: 4. The CDR3 sequence is 13 residues long.